The clone carrying this T cell receptor beta chain came up many times. The antigen is undetermined. The data were obtained in a study of T cell repertoires in cytomegalovirus infection. Overall study context: Matching HLA type, along with CMV infection, was indicated by public TCR beta signatures.

Findings and caveats of the study: People with CMV and the relevant HLA were identified by cumulative public TCR beta family frequency.

The V gene's germline CDR1 is MNHEY and CDR2 SMNVEV (reference sequence). The CDR3 runs 15 residues. J lost 10 bases, V lost 6 bases, and 10 bases had no gene match. Each CDR3 protein gets one entry after TCRdb re-called the reads with MiXCR. Here the sample spans approximately 500,000 distinct CDR3 sequences, about 15% being singletons. The V call is TRBV27, the J call TRBJ2-1; 12 bases match TRBD2. This clonotype originated in a human donor in good health (CMV status not recorded). Some clones in this sample may be carry-over from other donors' samples. The sequencing sample was made of CD8+ T cells from PBMCs. DNA of the CDR3: TGTGCCAGCAGACCGACTAGCGGGAGTCTCCTCGAGCAGTTCTTC. This gives the protein CASRPTSGSLLEQFF.